This T cell receptor (beta chain) appears in the sequencing data of a study of siplizumab effects on memory and regulatory T cells. This clone occurred once. What it recognizes is unknown. TCRdb's table, derived via immunoSEQ multiplex PCR, lists solely in-frame clones and lacks some. Of roughly 100,000 clones listed, around 90% are singletons. Germline V gives CDR1 LNHDA, CDR2 SQIVND (reference sequence). The V gene lost 9 bases and the J gene lost 5 bases, with 11 bases spanning the gap. This CDR3 spans 12 amino acids. General observations from the study: Greater diversity than memory cells seemed evident in naive T cells, which also appeared to be major alloresponse contributors.

The chain has TRBV19 and TRBJ1-3, with D possibly TRBD1 on 6 matching bases. Sequencing was performed on non-Treg CD4+ T cells sorted from blood. The TCR sequence derives from a human donor in good health. CDR3 in amino acids: CASRDRRNTIYF. The CDR3 DNA follows: TGTGCCAGCCGTGACAGGCGAAACACCATATATTTT. Using reference TRBV19 and TRBJ1-3 for the parts outside the CDR3, the full variable domain is DGGITQSPKYLFRKEGQNVTLSCEQNLNHDAMYWYRQDPGQGLRLIYYSQIVNDFQKGDIAEGYSVSREKKESFPLTVTSAQKNPTAFYLCASRDRRNTIYFGEGSWLTVV.